These 2 T cell receptor beta chains were sequenced from one sample in a study of T cell repertoires in cytomegalovirus infection. TCRdb called the reads again in MiXCR, with one record for every CDR3 protein. The table includes nearly 450,000 distinct CDR3 sequences, under 40% detected once. The specimen was PBMCs. These receptors originate from a human donor in good health (CMV status not recorded). Some clones in this sample may be carry-over from other donors' samples.

This clonotype came up many times. The chain links TRBV7-8 to TRBJ2-1, with 12 bases matching TRBD2. Germline CDR1 and CDR2: SGHVS and FQNEAQ. V dropped 5 bases and J dropped 9; count of bases not matched to a gene: 8. The CDR3 sequence is 15 residues long. DNA of the CDR3: TGTGCCAGCAGCACACTAGCGGGGGGCTCGGGTGAGCAGTTCTTC. This gives the protein CASSTLAGGSGEQFF.

This clonotype was observed a handful of times. The V gene is TRBV7-9, the J gene TRBJ1-1; the D is unclear. The V gene's germline CDR1 is SEHNR and CDR2 FQNEAQ (reference sequence). The CDR3 has 16 amino acids. Trimming took off 1 base at V and 4 bases at J, with 16 bases between the two ends. CDR3 bases: TGTGCCAGCAGCTTAGAGGATCGCAGAGTGGGCACTGAAGCTTTCTTT. This encodes CASSLEDRRVGTEAFF.